Listed here are 2 T cell receptor delta chains from one sample, sequenced in a study of γδ T cells in repeated Plasmodium falciparum infection. Vgamma9/Vdelta2+ and Vdelta2-negative gammadelta T cells were flow-sorted from PBMC for bulk sequencing. TCRdb re-identified clones in the multiplex PCR reads via CATT. The top ten clones hold 7.5% to 10% of a sample with over 45,000 delta-chain clones, 1.5% to 2% of them seen once. What was sequenced was gamma-delta T cells from blood. The receptors shown here come from a pool of human donors (malaria-infected and uninfected, not separated).

There are a few counts of this clone. TCRdb assigns this DNA the protein of a much larger clone, which departs from its translation at residue 13; this likely reflects a read error, and the protein shown comes from translating the DNA. The J gene is TRDJ1, the V gene TRDV1; 9 nucleotides line up with TRDD3. The V segment lost 5 bases and the J segment 2 bases; nucleotides outside the gene matches: 18. The CDR3 is 19 amino acids. Germline assignment: CDR1 TSWWSYY and CDR2 QGS. CDR3 residues: CALGILILGDGEGTDKLIF. Written as DNA, the CDR3 is TGTGCTCTTGGGATTTTAATTCTGGGGGATGGGGAGGGGACCGATAAACTCATCTTT.

Remarks on this clone: The amino acid sequence in TCRdb belongs to a much larger clone and departs from this DNA's translation at residue 5, likely a sequencing read error; the sequence shown is translated from the DNA. This rearrangement joins TRDV1 to TRDJ1; 9 bases are a match to TRDD3. TCRdb gives no J gene; it was assigned here by matching the DNA to germline. The ends lost 7 bases at V and 0 bases at J; junction bases unmatched: 24. The CDR3 runs 21 residues. From germline, CDR1 is TSWWSYY and CDR2 QGS. CDR3: CALVATITGGLQHTYTDKLIF. DNA for the CDR3: TGTGCTCTTGTGGCTACCATTACTGGGGGACTCCAGCACACGTACACCGATAAACTCATCTTT.